This T cell receptor (beta chain) was found in a study of blood T cell repertoires in COVID-19. At the level of the study: The study drew acute and convalescent COVID-19 samples from the United States, Italy and Spain. The cDNA or gDNA used as material had been derived from T cells, B-cell-depleted T cells, or PBMCs.

How the authors handled the data: Amplification of reference gene primers was used by the study to estimate nucleated cell counts. The method was immunoSEQ multiplex PCR; TCRdb's version includes in-frame clones alone and lacks a portion of them. V, J and clone size reflect that table, while D and trimming were determined from the DNA. The sample lists a few hundred thousand clones, about 87% occurring once. Losses at the gene ends were 1 base for V and 10 bases for J; bases not matched to a gene: 6. This CDR3 contains 15 residues. Looked up from germline, CDR1 is SGHRS and CDR2 is YFSETQ. Sequenced material: peripheral blood. This clonotype originated in a woman aged 70-85 years with active or convalescent COVID-19. This rearrangement joins TRBV5-1 to TRBJ1-6; 9 bases are a match to TRBD1. CDR3 residues: CASSLMGQGESPLHF. For the CDR3, the DNA is TGCGCCAGCAGCTTGATGGGACAGGGTGAATCACCCCTCCACTTT. The full variable domain, with the rest looked up from reference TRBV5-1 and TRBJ1-6, is KAGVTQTPRYLIKTRGQQVTLSCSPISGHRSVSWYQQTPGQGLQFLFEYFSETQRNKGNFPGRFSGRQFSNSRSEMNVSTLELGDSALYLCASSLMGQGESPLHFGNGTRLTVT.